The rows below give T cell receptor beta chains drawn from one sample of a study of beta chain features in type 1 diabetes. The assay was immunoSEQ multiplex PCR, and TCRdb's table has in-frame clones only and misses some. The data contain about 360,000 clones, roughly 12% of them singletons. Sequencing was performed on naive CD4+ T cells from blood. These receptors were taken from a man younger than 35 in good health. The CDR3 runs from the conserved cysteine through the conserved F or W. Each record gives: clone size, D gene, V gene, J gene, CDR3 DNA, CDR3 protein. A D gene is named only where the DNA matches it firmly. Clone size is given for some rows only: seen once, a few or many times, or a class if the clone is expanded.

clone size: once; D gene: TRBD2; V gene: TRBV27; J gene: TRBJ2-7; CDR3 DNA: TGTGCCAGCAGTTTAGAACCAGCGGGAGACTCCTACGAGCAGTACTTC; CDR3 protein: CASSLEPAGDSYEQYF
clone size: few; D gene: -; V gene: TRBV30; J gene: TRBJ1-1; CDR3 DNA: TGTGCCTCTCACAGGGTGAACACTGAAGCTTTCTTT; CDR3 protein: CASHRVNTEAFF
clone size: -; D gene: -; V gene: TRBV28; J gene: TRBJ2-6; CDR3 DNA: TGTGCCAGCAGTCCCACAGGGCGTCCTGGGGCCAACGTCCTGACTTTC; CDR3 protein: CASSPTGRPGANVLTF
clone size: -; D gene: TRBD1; V gene: TRBV11-2; J gene: TRBJ2-1; CDR3 DNA: TGTGCCAGCAGCCCCTGGGGGACAGGGTACAATGAGCAGTTCTTC; CDR3 protein: CASSPWGTGYNEQFF
clone size: -; D gene: -; V gene: TRBV19; J gene: TRBJ1-1; CDR3 DNA: TGTGCCAGTACCCGGTCGGTGGGAGCTGAAGCTTTCTTT; CDR3 protein: CASTRSVGAEAFF
clone size: -; D gene: TRBD1; V gene: TRBV7-3; J gene: TRBJ1-6; CDR3 DNA: TGTGCCAGCGGCGAGACAGGGACTGATAATTCACCCCTCCACTTT; CDR3 protein: CASGETGTDNSPLHF
clone size: -; D gene: -; V gene: TRBV19; J gene: TRBJ1-5; CDR3 DNA: TGTGCCAGTAGTTCTCAGGCGTCTAGCAATCAGCCCCAGCATTTT; CDR3 protein: CASSSQASSNQPQHF
clone size: few; D gene: -; V gene: TRBV4-3; J gene: TRBJ2-5; CDR3 DNA: TGCGCCAGCAGCCAAGGGAGGGGGCCCGAAAAGACCCAGTACTTC; CDR3 protein: CASSQGRGPEKTQYF
clone size: few; D gene: -; V gene: TRBV28; J gene: TRBJ1-2; CDR3 DNA: TGTGCCAGCAGCACCTCACAGGGCGGCTATGGCTACACCTTC; CDR3 protein: CASSTSQGGYGYTF
clone size: -; D gene: TRBD1; V gene: TRBV7-9; J gene: TRBJ2-5; CDR3 DNA: TGTGCCAGCAGTCACAACAGGGGGGAGACCCAGTACTTC; CDR3 protein: CASSHNRGETQYF
clone size: -; D gene: TRBD2; V gene: TRBV4-2; J gene: TRBJ2-3; CDR3 DNA: TGTGCCAGCAGACCTGGACTAGCGGGGGTCGGGGATACGCAGTATTTT; CDR3 protein: CASRPGLAGVGDTQYF
clone size: -; D gene: TRBD1; V gene: TRBV5-1; J gene: TRBJ2-7; CDR3 DNA: TGCGCCAGCAGCTGGCTCCGGGACAGGGCCTACTACGAGCAGTACTTC; CDR3 protein: CASSWLRDRAYYEQYF
clone size: -; D gene: TRBD1; V gene: TRBV7-8; J gene: TRBJ2-2; CDR3 DNA: TGTGCCAGCAGCCCAATAGGACAGGGGGCTGGCGGGGAGCTGTTTTTT; CDR3 protein: CASSPIGQGAGGELFF
clone size: few; D gene: -; V gene: TRBV7-2; J gene: TRBJ2-7; CDR3 DNA: TGTGCCAGCAGCTTAATGGGGCTCGAGCAGTACTTC; CDR3 protein: CASSLMGLEQYF
clone size: -; D gene: -; V gene: TRBV11-2; J gene: TRBJ2-7; CDR3 DNA: TGTGCCAGCAGCCTAACCCTAGGAGCCGAGCAGTACTTC; CDR3 protein: CASSLTLGAEQYF